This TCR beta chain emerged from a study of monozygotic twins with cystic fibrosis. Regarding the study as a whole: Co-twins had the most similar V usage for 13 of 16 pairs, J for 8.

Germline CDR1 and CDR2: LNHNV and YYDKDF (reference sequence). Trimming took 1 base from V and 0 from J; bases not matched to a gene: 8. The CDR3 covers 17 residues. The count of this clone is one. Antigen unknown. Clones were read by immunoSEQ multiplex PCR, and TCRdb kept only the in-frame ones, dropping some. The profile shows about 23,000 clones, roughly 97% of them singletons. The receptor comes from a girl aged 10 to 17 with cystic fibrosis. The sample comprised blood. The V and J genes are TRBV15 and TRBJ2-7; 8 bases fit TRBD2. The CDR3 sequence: CATSRGSGLAGSYEQYF. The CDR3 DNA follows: TGTGCCACCAGCAGAGGGTCGGGTCTAGCGGGCTCCTACGAGCAGTACTTC.